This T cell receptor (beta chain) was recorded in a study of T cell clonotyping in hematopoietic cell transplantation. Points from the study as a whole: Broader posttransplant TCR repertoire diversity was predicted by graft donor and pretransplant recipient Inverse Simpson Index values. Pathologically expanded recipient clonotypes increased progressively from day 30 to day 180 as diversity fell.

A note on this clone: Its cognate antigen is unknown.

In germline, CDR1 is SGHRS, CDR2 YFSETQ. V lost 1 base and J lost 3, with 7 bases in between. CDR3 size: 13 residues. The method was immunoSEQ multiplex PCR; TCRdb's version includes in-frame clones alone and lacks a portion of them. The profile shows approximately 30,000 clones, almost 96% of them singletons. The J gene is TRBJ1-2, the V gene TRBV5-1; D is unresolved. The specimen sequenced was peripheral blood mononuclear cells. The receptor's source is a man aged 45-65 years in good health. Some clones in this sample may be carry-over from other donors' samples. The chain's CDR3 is CASSLRGDYGYTF. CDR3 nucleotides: TGCGCCAGCAGCTTGCGGGGTGACTATGGCTACACCTTC.